One sample yielded the 30 T cell receptor beta chains listed below, sequenced in a study of blood T cell repertoires in COVID-19. Clones were sequenced by immunoSEQ multiplex PCR, and TCRdb holds only the in-frame ones, with some missing. The data show hundreds of thousands of clones, roughly 83% seen once. Source material: peripheral blood. These receptors were obtained from a woman in her 70s with active or convalescent COVID-19.

This clone was seen more than once but under ten times. This sequence joins TRBV10-3 and TRBJ1-1, with a weak D call TRBD1 (5 bases). CDR3 length: 12 amino acids. CDR1 is ENHRY, CDR2 SYGVKD, per germline. Deletions cut 0 bases from V and 7 bases from J, with 6 bases between. The CDR3 DNA is TGTGCCATCAGTGAGTCTGACAGTGAAGCTTTCTTT. Translating gives CAISESDSEAFF.

This chain links TRBV4-1 with TRBJ1-1; D is perhaps TRBD1 (6 bases). Germline V CDR1 and CDR2: MGHRA, YSYEKL. This CDR3 spans 18 amino acids. V lost 0 bases to trimming and J lost 4 bases, with 21 bases between them. The CDR3 region has the DNA TGCGCCAGCAGCCAAGATTCCACAACCAGGGGTTTGACCACTGAAGCTTTCTTT. Its protein product is CASSQDSTTRGLTTEAFF.

J is TRBJ1-1 and V is TRBV19; weak D call: TRBD1 (6 bases). Germline loops: CDR1 LNHDA, CDR2 SQIVND (reference sequence). CDR3 length: 13 residues. Trimming stripped 0 bases from V and 8 bases from J, with 10 bases between. CDR3 in amino acids: CASSIEGGREAFF. In DNA, the CDR3 is TGTGCCAGTAGTATAGAAGGGGGACGAGAAGCTTTCTTT. Drawing the rest from reference TRBV19 and TRBJ1-1, the complete variable domain is DGGITQSPKYLFRKEGQNVTLSCEQNLNHDAMYWYRQDPGQGLRLIYYSQIVNDFQKGDIAEGYSVSREKKESFPLTVTSAQKNPTAFYLCASSIEGGREAFFGQGTRLTVV.

This clone was counted only a few times. The J gene is TRBJ1-5, the V gene TRBV6-1; the match to TRBD1 covers 10 bases. The CDR3 runs 19 residues. V lost 1 base to trimming and J lost 5 bases; unmatched junction nucleotides: 14. CDR1 and CDR2 from the germline V gene are MNHNS and SASEGT. CDR3 sequence: CASSEGSHNRDRGHQPQHF. The CDR3 DNA sequence: TGTGCCAGCAGTGAAGGTTCCCATAACCGGGACAGGGGCCATCAGCCCCAGCATTTT.

The V gene is TRBV27, the J gene TRBJ2-5, with 7 bases that match TRBD2. This CDR3 contains 14 residues. Unmatched junction bases numbered 7, after V lost 4 bases and J lost 5 bases. In germline, CDR1 is MNHEY, CDR2 SMNVEV (reference sequence). The CDR3 coding sequence is TGTGCCAGCAGTTGGGCGGGAGTGGGGGAGACCCAGTACTTC. This encodes CASSWAGVGETQYF.

This clone appeared a single time. The rearrangement links TRBV11-2 to TRBJ1-4; TRBD1 matches 8 bases. The V gene end was trimmed by 4 bases and the J gene end by 8 bases; junction bases not matched to a gene: 12. This CDR3 contains 16 residues. Looked up from germline, CDR1 is SGHAT and CDR2 is FQNNGV. Written as DNA, the CDR3 is TGTGCCAGCAGCTGGGCAGCGACAGGGGTTCCGGAAAAACTGTTTTTT. Translated, it gives CASSWAATGVPEKLFF. The full variable domain, completed using reference TRBV11-2 and TRBJ1-4, is EAGVAQSPRYKIIEKRQSVAFWCNPISGHATLYWYQQILGQGPKLLIQFQNNGVVDDSQLPKDRFSAERLKGVDSTLKIQPAKLEDSAVYLCASSWAATGVPEKLFFGSGTQLSVL.

V and J are TRBV10-3 and TRBJ1-1; tentatively, D is TRBD1 (5 bases). Trimming stripped 7 bases from V and 0 bases from J, with 15 bases between. The germline V gene has CDR1 ENHRY and CDR2 SYGVKD. The CDR3 is made up of 15 amino acids. CDR3 DNA: TGTGCCATCACGCGACAGAAAACCATGAACACTGAAGCTTTCTTT. Its translation is CAITRQKTMNTEAFF.

The V call is TRBV4-1, the J call TRBJ1-5; tentative D call: TRBD1 (6 bases). CDR1 is MGHRA, CDR2 YSYEKL, per germline. The ends were cut back, 4 bases at V and 3 bases at J, with 10 bases in the middle. This CDR3 region has 14 residues. For the CDR3, the DNA is TGCGCCAGCAGCCCCCAGGGGAACAATCAGCCCCAGCATTTT. Encoded protein: CASSPQGNNQPQHF.

This clone was found a few times. The chain is built from TRBV14 and TRBJ2-1; 11 bases match TRBD2. CDR1 and CDR2 from the germline V gene are SGHDN and FVKESK. This CDR3 region has 15 residues. After removal of 2 bases from V and 9 bases from J, the junction contained 6 bases not matched to a gene. The CDR3 DNA reads as TGTGCCAGCAGCCAATTAGCGGGAGGGCAGTTTGAGCAGTTCTTC. It encodes CASSQLAGGQFEQFF.

A few counts support this clone. This sequence joins TRBV30 and TRBJ2-3; D unresolved. The germline V and J ends were trimmed by 4 bases and 0 bases, with 11 bases remaining between them. The CDR3 is 14 amino acids. Germline CDR1 reads GTSNPN; CDR2 reads SVGIG (reference sequence). CDR3 residues: CAWMRSVSTDTQYF. The CDR3 DNA reads TGTGCCTGGATGCGGAGCGTCAGCACAGATACGCAGTATTTT.

This clone was counted a few times. The gene calls are TRBV11-2 and TRBJ2-1, with 8 nucleotides matching TRBD2. CDR1 SGHAT and CDR2 FQNNGV come from the germline V gene. CDR3 size: 13 residues. With V trimmed by 6 bases and J by 9 bases, 7 bases remained unmatched. CDR3 sequence reads: CASSLSGEGEQFF. The DNA of the CDR3 is TGTGCCAGCAGTCTTAGCGGGGAAGGTGAGCAGTTCTTC.

The V call is TRBV5-6, the J call TRBJ1-2, with 8 bases matching TRBD1. Germline V gives CDR1 SGHDT, CDR2 YYEEEE. V dropped 7 bases and J dropped 0; count of bases not matched to a gene: 8. CDR3 size: 15 residues. CDR3 loop: CASSYQGAANYGYTF. CDR3 nucleotide sequence: TGTGCCAGCTCCTACCAGGGGGCGGCTAACTATGGCTACACCTTC.

The chain combines TRBV6-4 with TRBJ1-2; the match to TRBD1 covers 9 bases. Germline CDR1 reads MRHNA; CDR2 reads SNTAGT. The length of the CDR3 is 15 residues. V lost 8 bases to trimming and J lost 2 bases; unmatched junction nucleotides: 9. The CDR3 DNA sequence: TGTGCCAGCTCACCGTCGGGACAGGGAAACTATGGCTACACCTTC. This codes for CASSPSGQGNYGYTF.

The chain couples TRBV6-5 to TRBJ1-3; D ambiguous. There are 14 residues in the CDR3. The V gene lost 2 bases and the J gene lost 2 bases, with 7 bases spanning the gap. CDR1 and CDR2 from the germline V gene are MNHEY and SVGAGI. The CDR3 sequence is CASSYRGTGNTIYF. DNA for the CDR3: TGTGCCAGCAGTTACCGCGGGACTGGAAACACCATATATTTT.

The gene calls are TRBV4-3 and TRBJ1-5; D remains unclear. The length of the CDR3 is 15 residues. Germline V CDR1 and CDR2: LGHNA, YSLEER. Trimming pared 0 bases from V and 6 bases from J, leaving 12 bases between. The CDR3 nucleotides are TGCGCCAGCAGCCAAGATAGAACCGTCCCTCAGCCCCAGCATTTT. Residues: CASSQDRTVPQPQHF.

V and J are TRBV7-9 and TRBJ1-2; 7 nucleotides match TRBD1. CDR1 is SEHNR and CDR2 is FQNEAQ in the germline V gene (reference sequence). J gave up 4 bases and V 5 bases, and 7 bases lay outside the gene matches. The CDR3 contains 14 residues. The CDR3 sequence is CASSLDREAYGYTF. The CDR3 DNA follows: TGTGCCAGCAGCCTTGACAGGGAGGCCTATGGCTACACCTTC. Based on the CDR3 plus reference TRBV7-9 and TRBJ1-2, the full variable domain is DTGVSQNPRHKITKRGQNVTFRCDPISEHNRLYWYRQTLGQGPEFLTYFQNEAQLEKSRLLSDRFSAERPKGSFSTLEIQRTEQGDSAMYLCASSLDREAYGYTFGSGTRLTVV.

The chain links TRBV3-1 (or the pseudogene TRBV3-2) to TRBJ2-7, with 7 bases identical to TRBD2. Germline CDR1 is LGHDT and CDR2 is YNNKEL (reference sequence). The CDR3 sequence is 15 residues long. V was clipped by 1 base and J by 3 bases; unmatched bases: 6. CDR3 nucleotides: TGTGCCAGCAGCCAAGCGGCGGGGGACCACTACGAGCAGTACTTC. It codes for CASSQAAGDHYEQYF.

This clone was counted only a few times. Written as DNA, the CDR3 is TGCGCCAGCAGCCAATTCGGGACAGGGGAAAATTCACCCCTCCACTTT. Encoded protein: CASSQFGTGENSPLHF. The gene calls are TRBV4-1 and TRBJ1-6, with 10 bases that match TRBD1. V shed 2 bases, J shed 7 bases, and the junction held 5 bases outside the gene matches. Germline V gives CDR1 MGHRA, CDR2 YSYEKL. This CDR3 comprises 16 residues.

This chain joins TRBV7-2 and TRBJ2-1, with 8 bases matching TRBD2. CDR3 size: 16 residues. V gave up 0 bases and J gave up 5 bases; unmatched junction bases: 6. Germline V gene lookup returns CDR1 SGHTA and CDR2 FQGNSA. The CDR3 spells CASSLARTSLHNEQFF. The CDR3 DNA follows: TGTGCCAGCAGCTTAGCTAGGACTAGCCTTCACAATGAGCAGTTCTTC. Full variable domain (rest looked up from reference TRBV7-2 and TRBJ2-1): GAGVSQSPSNKVTEKGKDVELRCDPISGHTALYWYRQSLGQGLEFLIYFQGNSAPDKSGLPSDRFSAERTGGSVSTLTIQRTQQEDSAVYLCASSLARTSLHNEQFFGPGTRLTVL.

There are a few counts of this clone. The V gene is TRBV19, the J gene TRBJ1-5, with unresolved D. V was shortened by 0 bases and J by 5 bases, with 11 bases between the two germline ends. The CDR3 has 15 residues. In germline, CDR1 is LNHDA, CDR2 SQIVND (reference sequence). CDR3 in amino acids: CASSIDFQEYQPQHF. CDR3 in DNA: TGTGCCAGTAGTATAGACTTCCAGGAATATCAGCCCCAGCATTTT. Together with reference TRBV19 and TRBJ1-5, the CDR3 gives the full variable domain: DGGITQSPKYLFRKEGQNVTLSCEQNLNHDAMYWYRQDPGQGLRLIYYSQIVNDFQKGDIAEGYSVSREKKESFPLTVTSAQKNPTAFYLCASSIDFQEYQPQHFGDGTRLSIL.

This chain uses TRBV18 with TRBJ1-4; no definite D call. The germline CDR1 and CDR2 sequences are KGHSH and LQKENI. The V gene lost 5 bases and the J gene lost 4 bases, with 8 bases spanning the gap. This CDR3 is 13 amino acids long. CDR3 sequence: CASSIQLNEKLFF. Written as DNA, the CDR3 is TGTGCCAGCTCAATACAGCTTAATGAAAAACTGTTTTTT.

This chain uses TRBV5-1 with TRBJ2-7, with D perhaps TRBD1 (6 bases). The CDR3 has 15 residues. The V end was cut by 0 bases, the J end by 2 bases, with 12 bases between. CDR1 and CDR2 (germline): SGHRS, YFSETQ. The CDR3 spells CASSLAMTGTYEQYF. The CDR3, as DNA: TGCGCCAGCAGCTTGGCGATGACAGGAACCTACGAGCAGTACTTC.

The CDR3 reads CASSLSASGSSYEQYF. CDR3 in DNA: TGTGCCAGCAGTTTATCGGCTAGCGGGAGCTCCTACGAGCAGTACTTC. The rearrangement uses TRBV28 and TRBJ2-7, with 10 nucleotides matching TRBD2. The trim removed 1 base at V and 0 bases at J, leaving 3 bases unmatched. The V gene's germline CDR1 is MDHEN and CDR2 SYDVKM. The CDR3 is made up of 16 amino acids.

V gene TRBV9 combines with J gene TRBJ2-1, with no clear D. This CDR3 has 13 amino acids. Germline CDR1 and CDR2: SGDLS and YYNGEE. The ends were cut back, 1 base at V and 8 bases at J, with 10 bases in the middle. The CDR3 loop reads CASSVLGGYEQFF. CDR3 nucleotide sequence: TGTGCCAGCAGCGTACTTGGTGGCTATGAGCAGTTCTTC.

This chain joins TRBV4-3 and TRBJ2-2; 9 positions match TRBD1. This CDR3 region has 15 residues. Germline V CDR1 and CDR2: LGHNA, YSLEER. V gave up 5 bases and J gave up 4 bases; unmatched junction bases: 5. The CDR3 sequence: CASSDTGGRTGELFF. The CDR3 DNA reads TGCGCCAGCAGCGACACAGGGGGCCGCACCGGGGAGCTGTTTTTT.

The CDR3 coding sequence is TGTGCCTGGAGTACCGGGACAGTAGATGTCGGGGAGCTGTTTTTT. Amino acids: CAWSTGTVDVGELFF. The chain recombines TRBV30 with TRBJ2-2; 7 nucleotides match TRBD1. The V and J ends lost 2 bases and 7 bases, in that order; junction bases with no gene match: 10. CDR1 and CDR2 (germline): GTSNPN, SVGIG (reference sequence). CDR3 length: 15 amino acids.

The V and J genes are TRBV5-4 and TRBJ2-3; 9 positions agree with TRBD2. The CDR3 is 14 residues long. J gave up 0 bases and V 10 bases, and 6 bases lay outside the gene matches. Germline V gene sequence: CDR1 SGHNT, CDR2 YYREEE (reference sequence). CDR3 nucleotides: TGTGCCGGGTCCCTAGCGGGAAGCACAGATACGCAGTATTTT. It specifies CAGSLAGSTDTQYF.

The rearrangement joins TRBV5-1 to TRBJ1-1; D is undetermined. The CDR3 contains 13 residues. Germline CDR1 SGHRS, CDR2 YFSETQ. V gave up 5 bases and J gave up 7 bases, with 15 bases separating them. CDR3: CASSKNTEGEAFF. The CDR3 DNA sequence: TGCGCCAGCAGTAAGAACACAGAAGGTGAAGCTTTCTTT.

This clone was seen once. The chain recombines TRBV4-2 with TRBJ2-7; no reliable D call. Germline-derived CDR1 and CDR2 are LGHNA and YNFKEQ. The CDR3 totals 12 residues. The ends were cut back, 0 bases at V and 9 bases at J, with 9 bases in the middle. The CDR3 DNA reads TGTGCCAGCAGCCAAGACAACTTACGGCAGTACTTC. This translates into CASSQDNLRQYF.

This chain links TRBV27 with TRBJ1-5; D gene ambiguous. The CDR3 sequence is 13 residues long. Between the trimmed V and J ends, which lost 2 bases and 6 bases, there was a span of 8 bases. Germline CDR1 and CDR2: MNHEY and SMNVEV (reference sequence). CDR3 DNA: TGTGCCAGCAGTTTAATGTCAGGTCAGCCCCAGCATTTT. This sequence encodes CASSLMSGQPQHF.